Each of the 26 T cell receptor beta chains below was sequenced from the same sample in a study of T cells after yellow fever vaccination. TCRdb used MiXCR to reprocess the 5' RACE reads, holding one entry per CDR3 protein. The sample includes over 300,000 distinct CDR3 sequences, roughly 7% of them seen just once. Here the sequenced sample was PBMCs, taken roughly 47 days after the first yellow fever vaccination. The receptors here all came from a man aged 18 to 30 who received the YFV17D yellow fever vaccine.

The genes are TRBV25-1 and TRBJ1-4, with 11 bases aligning to TRBD1. Germline values: CDR1 MGHDK, CDR2 SYGVNS. This CDR3 has 16 amino acids. V shed 3 bases, J shed 3 bases, and the junction held 3 bases outside the gene matches. As DNA, the CDR3 is TGTGCCAGCAGTGATCCGGGACAGGGGGCTAATGAAAAACTGTTTTTT. Its translation: CASSDPGQGANEKLFF.

The J gene is TRBJ2-3, the V gene TRBV5-1; D possibly uses TRBD1 or TRBD2 (6 bases each). The V and J ends lost 3 bases and 0 bases respectively, with 14 bases between them. The CDR3 is 16 amino acids. CDR1 and CDR2 (germline): SGHRS, YFSETQ. The CDR3 nucleotides read TGCGCCAGCAGCTCTGGGGGGACAACTAGCACAGATACGCAGTATTTT. Its protein product is CASSSGGTTSTDTQYF.

The J gene is TRBJ2-7, the V gene TRBV6-1; maybe TRBD2 (6 bases). The CDR3 runs 16 residues. V was cut by 5 bases and J by 1 base, with 18 bases left in between. Germline CDR1 is MNHNS and CDR2 is SASEGT. CDR3 nucleotides: TGTGCCAGCAGTCCTTCTCCCAGTGGGGGGTCCTACGAGCAGTACTTC. Translating gives CASSPSPSGGSYEQYF.

This clonotype was found a few times. The rearrangement links TRBV12-3 or TRBV12-4 to TRBJ1-6, with D uncertain. V was trimmed by 3 bases and J by 8 bases, leaving 14 bases between them. CDR3 size: 15 residues. CDR3 in amino acids: CASSLKGSGDSPLHF. As DNA, the CDR3 is TGTGCCAGCAGTTTGAAGGGAAGCGGGGATTCACCCCTCCACTTT.

This clonotype showed up many times. The chain is built from TRBV25-1 and TRBJ2-7; D is possibly TRBD1 or TRBD2 (5 bases each). Germline lookup yields CDR1 MGHDK and CDR2 SYGVNS. CDR3 length: 14 amino acids. Trimming pared 6 bases from V and 2 bases from J, leaving 14 bases between. CDR3 amino acids: CASSRDRGTYEQYF. DNA for the CDR3: TGTGCCAGCAGCCGGGACCGGGGAACCTACGAGCAGTACTTC.

V and J are TRBV6-2 or TRBV6-3 and TRBJ2-2, with 7 positions matching TRBD2. V shed 7 bases, J shed 1 base, and the junction held 9 bases outside the gene matches. CDR3 length: 16 residues. Germline lookup yields CDR1 MNHEY and CDR2 SVGEGT. The CDR3 nucleotides are TGTGCCAGCATAACAATCAGCGGGGAGAACACCGGGGAGCTGTTTTTT. Translating gives CASITISGENTGELFF.

This clonotype has at least ten counts. This chain joins TRBV7-9 and TRBJ2-6, with D perhaps TRBD1 or TRBD2 (6 bases each). With 8 bases removed from V and 0 bases from J, the gap between germline ends came to 11 bases. The CDR3 runs to 15 residues. Germline-derived CDR1 and CDR2 are SEHNR and FQNEAQ (reference sequence). This CDR3 reads CASPWGASGANVLTF. The CDR3 coding sequence is TGTGCCAGCCCGTGGGGGGCCTCTGGGGCCAACGTCCTGACTTTC.

This clonotype has just a few counts. V usage is TRBV7-8 and J usage is TRBJ2-2; 8 nucleotides line up with TRBD2. CDR3 length: 18 amino acids. Per the germline V gene, CDR1 is SGHVS and CDR2 is FQNEAQ. With 5 bases clipped from V and 0 bases from J, the junction kept 11 bases outside the gene matches. The DNA for the CDR3 is TGTGCCAGCAGCCTGGGGGCCAGCGGGGGACCGAACACCGGGGAGCTGTTTTTT. As protein: CASSLGASGGPNTGELFF. Filled out from reference TRBV7-8 and TRBJ2-2, the complete variable domain reads GAGVSQSPRYKVAKRGQDVALRCDPISGHVSLFWYQQALGQGPEFLTYFQNEAQLDKSGLPSDRFFAERPEGSVSTLKIQRTQQEDSAVYLCASSLGASGGPNTGELFFGEGSRLTVL.

In its sample, this clonotype was seen a few times. The rearrangement uses TRBV20-1 and TRBJ1-5, with D perhaps TRBD1 (5 bases). The V end lost 0 bases, the J end lost 6 bases, and 9 bases lay between the germline ends. Germline V gene sequence: CDR1 DFQATT, CDR2 SNEGSKA (reference sequence). The CDR3 has 13 amino acids. The CDR3 DNA follows: TGCAGTGCTAGAGATACCGGGGGTCAGCCCCAGCATTTT. Translated, it gives CSARDTGGQPQHF.

The table lists this clonotype with a few counts. The chain is built from TRBV7-2 and TRBJ2-3; D ambiguous. CDR1 is SGHTA, CDR2 FQGNSA, per germline. V lost 2 bases and J 9 bases, leaving 9 bases between the germline ends. The CDR3 runs to 12 residues. The CDR3 sequence: CASSLRAATQYF. The CDR3 coding sequence is TGTGCCAGCAGCTTAAGGGCAGCAACGCAGTATTTT. Using reference TRBV7-2 and TRBJ2-3 for the parts outside the CDR3, the full variable domain is GAGVSQSPSNKVTEKGKDVELRCDPISGHTALYWYRQSLGQGLEFLIYFQGNSAPDKSGLPSDRFSAERTGGSVSTLTIQRTQQEDSAVYLCASSLRAATQYFGPGTRLTVL.

As for this clonotype: This CDR3 fails to terminate in the conserved phenylalanine or tryptophan, so it likely reflects a read error. Written as DNA, the CDR3 is TGTGCCAGCACCTCGGGACTTCAGAACACCGGGGAGCTGTTTCTT. Translated: CASTSGLQNTGELFL. The chain employs TRBV2 and TRBJ2-2; D perhaps matches TRBD2 (6 bases). Trimming left V 7 bases short and J 1 base short, with 13 bases between. The CDR3 contains 15 residues. The V gene's germline CDR1 is SNHLY and CDR2 FYNNEI.

This clonotype was picked up a small number of times. V is TRBV20-1 and J is TRBJ1-5; TRBD1 aligns across 7 bases. This CDR3 has 14 amino acids. From germline, CDR1 is DFQATT and CDR2 SNEGSKA (reference sequence). Unmatched junction bases numbered 7, after V lost 1 base and J lost 7 bases. The DNA for the CDR3 is TGCAGTGCTAGAGGCATGACAGGGAAGCAGCCCCAGCATTTT. Amino acid sequence: CSARGMTGKQPQHF.

J is TRBJ2-5 and V is TRBV29-1; 7 nucleotides align to TRBD2. Germline values: CDR1 SQVTM, CDR2 ANQGSEA. The CDR3 spans 14 residues. The junction had 12 bases not matched to a gene; V was cut back by 6 bases and J by 5 bases. Written as DNA, the CDR3 is TGCAGCGTCCTACCGGCCGGACTAGAGGAGACCCAGTACTTC. It specifies CSVLPAGLEETQYF.

This chain uses TRBV23-1 with TRBJ2-2; the match to TRBD1 covers 7 bases. TRBV23-1 is an ORF for which the function is uncertain. The CDR3 contains 17 residues. The V and J ends lost 0 bases and 1 base, in that order; junction bases with no gene match: 5. For the CDR3, the DNA is TGCGCCAGCAGTCAATCAGGGGACAGCCTGAACACCGGGGAGCTGTTTTTT. Residues: CASSQSGDSLNTGELFF.

This clonotype was seen more than once but under ten times. The V gene is TRBV10-3, the J gene TRBJ2-7; 9 bases are shared with TRBD1. Germline V gives CDR1 ENHRY, CDR2 SYGVKD. With 6 bases clipped from V and 5 bases from J, the junction kept 8 bases outside the gene matches. This CDR3 is 14 amino acids long. The CDR3 DNA follows: TGTGCCATCAGCACCGTGACAGGGGGGAACGAGCAGTACTTC. Amino acids: CAISTVTGGNEQYF.

This clonotype was counted at least ten times. The rearrangement links TRBV6-4 to TRBJ2-2; no reliable D call. The V gene lost 3 bases and the J gene lost 0 bases, with 2 bases spanning the gap. The CDR3 spans 13 residues. Germline V gene data show CDR1 as MRHNA and CDR2 as SNTAGT. The CDR3 DNA sequence: TGTGCCAGCAGTGAGGCGAACACCGGGGAGCTGTTTTTT. It encodes CASSEANTGELFF.

There are many counts of this clonotype. The rearrangement links TRBV5-1 to TRBJ1-2; D uncertain. The germline gives CDR1 SGHRS, CDR2 YFSETQ. V was pared by 4 bases and J by 0 bases, with 10 bases between. This CDR3 is built from 14 residues. CDR3: CASSAGWPNYGYTF. The CDR3 nucleotides read TGCGCCAGCAGCGCGGGGTGGCCTAACTATGGCTACACCTTC.

This clonotype was observed many times. The rearrangement joins TRBV18 to TRBJ2-2; tentative D call: TRBD2 (5 bases). This CDR3 has 15 amino acids. Trimming took 4 bases from V and 4 from J, leaving 13 bases between them. Looked up from germline, CDR1 is KGHSH and CDR2 is LQKENI. The CDR3 sequence: CASSHPGLITGELFF. CDR3 in DNA: TGTGCCAGCTCACATCCCGGACTCATCACCGGGGAGCTGTTTTTT.

The chain joins TRBV5-1 to TRBJ2-5; possibly TRBD1 or TRBD2 for D (5 bases each). This CDR3 has 14 amino acids. CDR1 and CDR2 (germline): SGHRS, YFSETQ. V was clipped by 1 base and J by 11 bases, with 18 bases between them. This CDR3 is CASSLRRAKGPQYF. CDR3 nucleotides: TGCGCCAGCAGCTTGAGACGTGCCAAGGGACCGCAGTACTTC. Based on the CDR3 plus reference TRBV5-1 and TRBJ2-5, the full variable domain is KAGVTQTPRYLIKTRGQQVTLSCSPISGHRSVSWYQQTPGQGLQFLFEYFSETQRNKGNFPGRFSGRQFSNSRSEMNVSTLELGDSALYLCASSLRRAKGPQYFGPGTRLLVL.

This clonotype was observed a handful of times. The chain couples TRBV5-1 to TRBJ2-5; 8 nucleotides match TRBD1. V was pared by 4 bases and J by 7 bases, with 9 bases of the junction left unmatched. CDR3 size: 14 residues. The germline gives CDR1 SGHRS, CDR2 YFSETQ. The DNA of the CDR3 is TGCGCCAGCAGCCAGGGACAGGCGGAAGGGACCCAGTACTTC. Translating it yields CASSQGQAEGTQYF.

The J gene is TRBJ2-7, the V gene TRBV4-3, with D possibly matching TRBD1 (7 bases). Looked up from germline, CDR1 is LGHNA and CDR2 is YSLEER. The V end lost 3 bases, the J end lost 4 bases, and 13 bases lay between the germline ends. The CDR3 totals 14 residues. Here the CDR3 DNA reads TGCGCCAGCAGCCAGGACAGGAGGGGGTACGAGCAGTACTTC. Protein product: CASSQDRRGYEQYF.

This clonotype turned up a few times. The chain links TRBV6-2 or TRBV6-3 to TRBJ2-7, with D tentatively TRBD1 or TRBD2 (5 bases each). The CDR3 has 13 amino acids. Looked up from germline, CDR1 is MNHEY and CDR2 is SVGEGT. V shed 4 bases and J shed 2 bases, with 9 bases lying between them. The CDR3 nucleotides read TGTGCCAGCAGTTCAACGGGACCCTACGAGCAGTACGTC. Translated, it gives CASSSTGPYEQYV.

V and J are TRBV12-3 or TRBV12-4 and TRBJ1-5; D uncertain. The germline V and J ends were trimmed by 3 bases and 0 bases, with 3 bases remaining between them. The CDR3 spans 13 residues. The CDR3 region is CASSLFSNQPQHF. Written as DNA, the CDR3 is TGTGCCAGCAGTTTGTTTAGCAATCAGCCCCAGCATTTT.

This clonotype was recorded a few times. The rearrangement links TRBV19 to TRBJ2-2; TRBD2 might be the D (6 bases). The CDR3 is 15 amino acids. V was clipped by 7 bases and J by 4 bases, with 16 bases between them. CDR1 and CDR2 (germline): LNHDA, SQIVND (reference sequence). CDR3 DNA: TGTGCCAGTATGTCCTGGGGGGAGGTCACCGGGGAGCTGTTTTTT. Protein sequence: CASMSWGEVTGELFF. The full variable domain, with the rest looked up from reference TRBV19 and TRBJ2-2, is DGGITQSPKYLFRKEGQNVTLSCEQNLNHDAMYWYRQDPGQGLRLIYYSQIVNDFQKGDIAEGYSVSREKKESFPLTVTSAQKNPTAFYLCASMSWGEVTGELFFGEGSRLTVL.

In this sample, this clonotype turned up many times. This chain connects TRBV7-9 to TRBJ2-1; TRBD2 agrees at 14 bases. The CDR3 is 15 amino acids. CDR1 is SEHNR and CDR2 is FQNEAQ in the germline V gene (reference sequence). J was trimmed by 7 bases and V by 4 bases; bases with no gene match: 3. Here the CDR3 DNA reads TGTGCCAGCAGCTGGACTAGCGGGGGGCCTAATGAGCAGTTCTTC. Its protein is CASSWTSGGPNEQFF. Together with reference TRBV7-9 and TRBJ2-1, the CDR3 gives the full variable domain: DTGVSQNPRHKITKRGQNVTFRCDPISEHNRLYWYRQTLGQGPEFLTYFQNEAQLEKSRLLSDRFSAERPKGSFSTLEIQRTEQGDSAMYLCASSWTSGGPNEQFFGPGTRLTVL.

V usage is TRBV25-1 and J usage is TRBJ1-1; D gene uncertain. Deletions cut 1 base from V and 3 bases from J, with 15 bases between. The CDR3 is made up of 16 amino acids. Germline V gives CDR1 MGHDK, CDR2 SYGVNS. This CDR3 is CASSESRGSHYTEAFF. CDR3 in DNA: TGTGCCAGCAGTGAATCACGAGGCAGCCACTACACTGAAGCTTTCTTT. The variable domain in full, completed from reference TRBV25-1 and TRBJ1-1, reads EADIYQTPRYLVIGTGKKITLECSQTMGHDKMYWYQQDPGMELHLIHYSYGVNSTEKGDLSSESTVSRIRTEHFPLTLESARPSHTSQYLCASSESRGSHYTEAFFGQGTRLTVV.